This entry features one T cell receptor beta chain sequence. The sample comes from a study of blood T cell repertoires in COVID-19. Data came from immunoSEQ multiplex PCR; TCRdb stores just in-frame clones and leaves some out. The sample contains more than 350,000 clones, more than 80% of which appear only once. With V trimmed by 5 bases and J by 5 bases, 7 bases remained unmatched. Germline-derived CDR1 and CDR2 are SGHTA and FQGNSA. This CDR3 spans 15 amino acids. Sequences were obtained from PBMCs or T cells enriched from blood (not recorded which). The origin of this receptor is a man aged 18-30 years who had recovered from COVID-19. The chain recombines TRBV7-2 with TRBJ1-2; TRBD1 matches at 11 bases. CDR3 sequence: CASSEGQGALYGYTF. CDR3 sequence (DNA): TGTGCCAGCAGCGAAGGACAGGGGGCCCTTTATGGCTACACCTTC.